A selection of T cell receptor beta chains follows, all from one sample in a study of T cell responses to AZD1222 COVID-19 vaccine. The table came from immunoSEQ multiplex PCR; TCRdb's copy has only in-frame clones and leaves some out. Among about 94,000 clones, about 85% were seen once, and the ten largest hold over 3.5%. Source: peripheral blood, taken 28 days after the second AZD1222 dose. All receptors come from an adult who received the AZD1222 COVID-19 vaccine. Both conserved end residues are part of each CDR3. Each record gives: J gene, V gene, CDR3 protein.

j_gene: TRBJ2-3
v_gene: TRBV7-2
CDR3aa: CASSFGVAPDTQYF

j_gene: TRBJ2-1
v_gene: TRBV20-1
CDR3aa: CSAREWGEQFF

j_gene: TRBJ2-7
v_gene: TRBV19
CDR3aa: CASSERLTYEQYF

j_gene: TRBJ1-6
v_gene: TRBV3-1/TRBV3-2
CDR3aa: CASSPTGGNNSPLHF

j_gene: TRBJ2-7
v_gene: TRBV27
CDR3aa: CASLESSGRPSYEQYF

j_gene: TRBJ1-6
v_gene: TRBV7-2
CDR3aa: CASSLGGRALHF

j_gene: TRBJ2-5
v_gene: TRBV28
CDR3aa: CASSPSGGSQETQYF

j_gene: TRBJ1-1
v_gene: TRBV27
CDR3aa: CASLSLGGGPRNTEAFF

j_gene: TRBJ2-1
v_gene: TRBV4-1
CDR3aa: CASSQVGFKNHEQFF

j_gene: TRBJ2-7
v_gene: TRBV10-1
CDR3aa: CASSEASAYEQYF

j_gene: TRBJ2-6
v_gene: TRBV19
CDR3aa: CASSSGGSGANVLTF

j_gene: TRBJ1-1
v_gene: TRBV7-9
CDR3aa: CASSPRGLNTEAFF

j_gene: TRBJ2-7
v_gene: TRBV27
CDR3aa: CASSRTGLSSSYEQYF

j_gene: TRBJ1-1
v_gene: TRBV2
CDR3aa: CASSERSRTEAFF

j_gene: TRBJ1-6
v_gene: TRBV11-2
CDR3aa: CASNNAGQGNSPLHF

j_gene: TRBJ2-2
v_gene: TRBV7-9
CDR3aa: CASSLEGTGELFF

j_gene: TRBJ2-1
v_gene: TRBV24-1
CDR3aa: CATSPMGGSGTWISYNEQFF

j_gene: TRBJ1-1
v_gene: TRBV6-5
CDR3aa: CASSSQENTEAFF

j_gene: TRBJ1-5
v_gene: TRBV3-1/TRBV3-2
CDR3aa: CASSQDFGNQPQHF